These 4 T cell receptor beta chains were all obtained from the same sample, sequenced in a study of blood T cell repertoires in COVID-19. Clones were sequenced by immunoSEQ multiplex PCR, and TCRdb holds only the in-frame ones, with some missing. The table shows around 310,000 clones, with approximately 89% occurring only once. Sequencing input: PBMCs or T cells enriched from blood (not recorded which). The receptor source for this set is a woman in her thirties who had recovered from COVID-19.

This chain connects TRBV19 to TRBJ2-4; 7 bases are a match to TRBD2. The germline gives CDR1 LNHDA, CDR2 SQIVND (reference sequence). Germline trimming cut 2 bases from V and 6 bases from J; bases unmatched to any gene: 1. This CDR3 contains 13 residues. Here the CDR3 reads CASSIREGNIQYF. As DNA, the CDR3 is TGTGCCAGTAGTATAAGGGAGGGAAACATTCAGTACTTC. The full variable domain, completed using reference TRBV19 and TRBJ2-4, is DGGITQSPKYLFRKEGQNVTLSCEQNLNHDAMYWYRQDPGQGLRLIYYSQIVNDFQKGDIAEGYSVSREKKESFPLTVTSAQKNPTAFYLCASSIREGNIQYFGAGTRLSVL.

This sequence joins TRBV14 and TRBJ2-3, with a possible D match to TRBD2 (6 bases). Germline V gives CDR1 SGHDN, CDR2 FVKESK. The CDR3 covers 15 residues. V was shortened by 1 base and J by 5 bases, with 13 bases between the two germline ends. CDR3 residues: CASSQVGREQDTQYF. CDR3 DNA: TGTGCCAGCAGCCAAGTGGGTCGGGAGCAAGATACGCAGTATTTT.

The genes are TRBV28 and TRBJ1-1, with 8 bases that match TRBD1. Per the germline V gene, CDR1 is MDHEN and CDR2 is SYDVKM. CDR3 size: 14 residues. J gave up 8 bases and V 2 bases, and 7 bases lay outside the gene matches. Written as DNA, the CDR3 is TGTGCCAGCAGTTTAGGCTGGACAGGGTTGGAAGCTTTCTTT. Translating gives CASSLGWTGLEAFF.

The chain employs TRBV6-5 and TRBJ2-5; the D gene is possibly TRBD2 (5 bases). With 10 bases removed from V and 5 bases from J, the gap between germline ends came to 17 bases. This CDR3 has 13 residues. Germline V gene lookup returns CDR1 MNHEY and CDR2 SVGAGI. Here the CDR3 reads CATRDGIGETQYF. As DNA, the CDR3 is TGTGCCACCAGAGACGGGATTGGCGAGACCCAGTACTTC.